A selection of T cell receptor beta chains follows, all from one sample in a study of Ad26.COV2.S vaccination and SARS-CoV-2 variants. Sequencing was performed with immunoSEQ multiplex PCR; in TCRdb, only in-frame clones are kept and a portion is missing. This sample has around 450,000 clones; 90% occur once, and the top ten carry roughly 4.3%. The sample was peripheral blood, taken in a trial of Ad26.COV2.S vaccine versus placebo. The receptors stem from a person aged 18-65 years who received the Ad26.COV2.S COVID-19 vaccine or a placebo. The conserved cysteine and the conserved F or W are not part of the CDR3 here. Fields, in order: J gene, V gene, CDR3 protein.

TRBJ2-1 TRBV2 ACPPIRGRARRGNEQF
TRBJ2-7 TRBV27 ASSLSRIQREDYEQY
TRBJ2-2 TRBV6-6 ASSRNRGHGELF
TRBJ2-3 TRBV27 ASSFDSRVGGTDTQY
TRBJ2-7 TRBV12-3/TRBV12-4 ASTPGLADEQY
TRBJ2-3 TRBV19 ASSIRDTPYADTQY
TRBJ1-1 TRBV11-1 ASSGLTGSVEAF
TRBJ2-7 TRBV5-5 ASSFGLGVNEQY
TRBJ2-3 TRBV19 ASSSGTGGADTQY
TRBJ2-2 TRBV5-1 ASSLDVSGDTGELF
TRBJ1-1 TRBV12-3/TRBV12-4 ASSSQGTAF
TRBJ1-1 TRBV5-8 ASSFRGARAF
TRBJ1-1 TRBV5-4 ASSSSPGQVNTEAF
TRBJ2-1 TRBV3-1/TRBV3-2 ASSQGTSGSYEQF
TRBJ2-7 TRBV2 ASSESSAGNAYEQY
TRBJ2-5 TRBV7-8 ASSLALGTSGKQETQY
TRBJ2-3 TRBV5-1 ASSLGLAGYTDTQY
TRBJ2-1 TRBV9 ASSSSGLAVSSYNEQF
TRBJ2-1 TRBV11-2 ASSSGTSGTIKYNEQF
TRBJ2-7 TRBV11-2 ASSDIYEQY
TRBJ1-2 TRBV24-1 ATSEGTGYGYT
TRBJ1-4 TRBV4-3 ASSQAGTSLQTNEKLF
TRBJ2-1 TRBV12-3/TRBV12-4 ASRRLAGAEQF
TRBJ2-7 TRBV27 ASSLGLAEYEQY
TRBJ2-1 TRBV9 ASSPSGTHNEQF
TRBJ2-1 TRBV4-2 ASSQDQRAHNEQF
TRBJ2-2 TRBV14 ASSQDVNTGELF
TRBJ1-2 TRBV27 ASSSPRDRHETNYGYT
TRBJ1-6 TRBV27 ASSLFPSSYNSPLH
TRBJ1-5 TRBV7-8 ASSLQGGYSNQPQH
TRBJ2-1 TRBV19 ASSTGTSAYNEQF